These 18 T cell receptor beta chains share one sample of origin, sequenced in a study of blood T cell repertoires in COVID-19. Libraries were prepared by immunoSEQ multiplex PCR; TCRdb keeps only in-frame clonotypes and omits some of them. The data show a few hundred thousand clones, over 75% seen once. Material for sequencing was PBMCs or T cells enriched from blood (not recorded which). The receptors stem from a man between 18 and 35 years old who had recovered from COVID-19.

This chain joins TRBV9 and TRBJ1-1, with a weak D call TRBD1 (5 bases). The CDR3 loop spans 17 amino acids. In germline, CDR1 is SGDLS, CDR2 YYNGEE. V lost 5 bases, J lost 0 bases, and 20 bases lay in between. The CDR3 DNA reads as TGTGCCAGCAGGGCCGTAGGGAGGGACCACATGAACACTGAAGCTTTCTTT. Translating it yields CASRAVGRDHMNTEAFF.

The chain is built from TRBV7-3 and TRBJ2-1; 8 bases are shared with TRBD2. V shed 5 bases and J 6 bases; nucleotides not matched to a gene: 3. The CDR3 is 13 amino acids. Germline values: CDR1 SGHTA, CDR2 FQGTGA. In nucleotides, the CDR3 is TGTGCCAGCAGCCCAAGCGGGAGCAATGAGCAGTTCTTC. It codes for CASSPSGSNEQFF.

The chain is built from TRBV19 and TRBJ2-7, with D hard to call. CDR1 is LNHDA, CDR2 SQIVND, per germline (reference sequence). Trimming removed 3 bases at V and 3 bases at J, with 18 bases between. This CDR3 region has 16 residues. The CDR3 DNA reads TGTGCCAGTAGTATCCACCGGGTCCCCATCTTCTACGAGCAGTACTTC. Protein sequence: CASSIHRVPIFYEQYF.

This chain uses TRBV29-1 with TRBJ1-1, with TRBD1 as a possible D gene (5 bases). The CDR3 has 10 residues. V lost 4 bases to trimming and J lost 11 bases, with 11 bases between them. Germline CDR1 reads SQVTM; CDR2 reads ANQGSEA. CDR3 amino acids: CSVGHRGAFF. CDR3 sequence (DNA): TGCAGCGTTGGCCATCGGGGGGCTTTCTTT.

The rearrangement links TRBV5-1 to TRBJ2-7; TRBD1 agrees at 7 bases. The CDR3 runs to 13 residues. In germline, CDR1 is SGHRS, CDR2 YFSETQ. V gave up 3 bases and J gave up 5 bases; unmatched junction bases: 5. The CDR3 region is CASSSTGFDEQYF. In DNA form, the CDR3 reads TGCGCCAGCAGCTCGACAGGGTTCGACGAGCAGTACTTC.

The V gene is TRBV11-3, the J gene TRBJ1-3; TRBD1 matches 7 bases. The CDR3 totals 15 residues. The junction had 7 bases not matched to a gene; V was cut back by 6 bases and J by 2 bases. Germline CDR1 is SGHNT and CDR2 is YENEEA. This CDR3 reads CASRLVGTAGNTIYF. The CDR3 nucleotides are TGTGCCAGCAGACTCGTCGGGACAGCTGGAAACACCATATATTTT.

The rearrangement uses TRBV4-1 and TRBJ2-1; TRBD2 matches 7 bases. The CDR3 is 16 residues long. J lost 2 bases, V lost 1 base, and 5 bases had no gene match. The germline CDR1 and CDR2 sequences are MGHRA and YSYEKL. In DNA form, the CDR3 reads TGCGCCAGCAGCCAAGTAAAGCGGGAAACCTACAATGAGCAGTTCTTC. This gives the protein CASSQVKRETYNEQFF.

The rearrangement joins TRBV15 to TRBJ2-7; perhaps TRBD1 as D (5 bases). The CDR3 loop spans 12 amino acids. Germline-derived CDR1 and CDR2 are LNHNV and YYDKDF (reference sequence). The V end was cut by 4 bases, the J end by 7 bases, with 11 bases between. In nucleotides, the CDR3 is TGTGCCACCAGCAACCAGGGTAGGGAGCAGTACTTC. Translation gives CATSNQGREQYF.

The chain employs TRBV5-5 and TRBJ2-7, with D tentatively TRBD2 (6 bases). The CDR3 is 14 amino acids. V shed 0 bases and J shed 1 base, with 8 bases lying between them. From germline, CDR1 is SGHKS and CDR2 YYEKEE (reference sequence). In nucleotides, the CDR3 is TGTGCCAGCAGCTTGGCCGGGGGATCCTACGAGCAGTACTTC. Translation: CASSLAGGSYEQYF.

The chain carries TRBV24-1 and TRBJ1-5, with 8 bases identical to TRBD1. The CDR3 is made up of 15 amino acids. The V segment lost 5 bases and the J segment 4 bases; nucleotides outside the gene matches: 6. Per the germline V gene, CDR1 is KGHDR and CDR2 is SFDVKD. The CDR3 nucleotides read TGTGCCACCAGTGCGACAGGGGCTGTTAATCAGCCCCAGCATTTT. Amino acid sequence: CATSATGAVNQPQHF.

The rearrangement links TRBV5-4 to TRBJ2-2; 8 bases fit TRBD2. J lost 5 bases, V lost 5 bases, and 11 bases had no gene match. From germline, CDR1 is SGHNT and CDR2 YYREEE (reference sequence). CDR3 length equals 16 residues. In DNA form, the CDR3 reads TGTGCCAGCAGTCCCCGGGGGGGGCAGACTACCGGGGAGCTGTTTTTT. Protein sequence: CASSPRGGQTTGELFF.

A single count supports this clone. This chain connects TRBV5-4 to TRBJ1-6; 9 bases map to TRBD1. The V and J ends lost 4 bases and 14 bases, in that order; junction bases with no gene match: 10. The CDR3 has 14 amino acids. CDR1 is SGHNT, CDR2 YYREEE, per germline (reference sequence). CDR3 sequence: CASSGGQGLESLHF. In DNA, the CDR3 is TGTGCCAGCAGCGGGGGACAGGGCCTAGAGTCCCTCCACTTT.

This sequence joins TRBV6-1 and TRBJ2-6; D is unresolved. The germline V gene has CDR1 MNHNS and CDR2 SASEGT. The CDR3 is 14 amino acids. V was pared by 6 bases and J by 3 bases, with 9 bases between. The CDR3 here is CASRETGGANVLTF. In nucleotides, the CDR3 is TGTGCCAGCAGAGAGACGGGTGGGGCCAACGTCCTGACTTTC.

The rearrangement uses TRBV9 and TRBJ2-7, with D possibly being TRBD1 (6 bases). The CDR3 is 15 amino acids. V lost 3 bases, J lost 4 bases, and 17 bases lay in between. Per germline, CDR1 SGDLS and CDR2 YYNGEE. The CDR3 nucleotides read TGTGCCAGCAGCGAGGGGCCGGACAGATATTACGAGCAGTACTTC. Translation: CASSEGPDRYYEQYF.

V is TRBV11-2 and J is TRBJ2-7, with 7 bases matching TRBD1. The CDR3 has 16 residues. V was pared by 3 bases and J by 2 bases, with 10 bases of the junction left unmatched. From germline, CDR1 is SGHAT and CDR2 FQNNGV. This chain's CDR3 is CASSFSKDRWTYEQYF. In DNA form, the CDR3 reads TGTGCCAGCAGCTTCTCGAAGGACAGGTGGACCTACGAGCAGTACTTC.

V usage is TRBV3-1 (or the pseudogene TRBV3-2) and J usage is TRBJ2-1, with D unclear. V was pared by 1 base and J by 0 bases, with 7 bases between. The CDR3 spans 15 residues. CDR1 and CDR2 from the germline V gene are LGHDT and YNNKEL (reference sequence). For the CDR3, the DNA is TGTGCCAGCAGCCAAGGGCCATACTCCTACAATGAGCAGTTCTTC. It is translated as CASSQGPYSYNEQFF.

This clone showed up just once. The V and J genes are TRBV28 and TRBJ2-7; 8 bases fit TRBD1. The germline V gene has CDR1 MDHEN and CDR2 SYDVKM. The CDR3 totals 16 residues. J gave up 3 bases and V 7 bases, and 14 bases lay outside the gene matches. The CDR3 sequence: CASTPTSAGGNYEQYF. The CDR3 nucleotides are TGTGCCAGCACCCCTACCTCGGCAGGGGGCAACTACGAGCAGTACTTC.

This clone appeared a single time. The V call is TRBV4-1, the J call TRBJ2-2; 12 bases are a match to TRBD2. The CDR3 sequence is 16 residues long. Germline V lookup: CDR1 MGHRA, CDR2 YSYEKL. The trim removed 3 bases at V and 6 bases at J, leaving 5 bases unmatched. CDR3 residues: CASSHKGLAGSGELFF. The CDR3 DNA reads TGCGCCAGCAGCCACAAGGGACTAGCGGGTTCCGGGGAGCTGTTTTTT.